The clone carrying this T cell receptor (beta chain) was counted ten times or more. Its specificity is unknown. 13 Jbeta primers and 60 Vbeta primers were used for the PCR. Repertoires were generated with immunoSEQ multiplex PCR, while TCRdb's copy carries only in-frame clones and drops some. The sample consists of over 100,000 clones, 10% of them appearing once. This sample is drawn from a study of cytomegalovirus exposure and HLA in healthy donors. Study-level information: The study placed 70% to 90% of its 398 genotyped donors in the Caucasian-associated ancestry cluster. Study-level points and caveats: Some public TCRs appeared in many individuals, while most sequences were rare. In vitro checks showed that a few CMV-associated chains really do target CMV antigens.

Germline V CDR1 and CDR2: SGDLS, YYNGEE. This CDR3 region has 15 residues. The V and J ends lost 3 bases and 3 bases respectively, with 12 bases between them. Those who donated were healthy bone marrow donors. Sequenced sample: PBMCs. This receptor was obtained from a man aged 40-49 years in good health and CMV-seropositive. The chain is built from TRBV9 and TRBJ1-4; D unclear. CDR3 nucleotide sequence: TGTGCCAGCAGCGCCACCGGGGAGCCTAATGAAAAACTGTTTTTT. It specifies CASSATGEPNEKLFF.